What follows are 21 T cell receptor beta chains derived from one specimen sequenced in a study of CD8 T cells in Susac syndrome. cDNA came from 0.5 to 1 ug RNA primed by random hexamers. TCRdb processed the immunoSEQ multiplex PCR reads anew with MiXCR; each CDR3 protein has one entry. The sample lists approximately 190,000 distinct CDR3 sequences, approximately 95% occurring once. Sequencing was done on a sample of CD8+ T cells from PBMCs. The receptors here all came from a human donor with Susac syndrome.

This chain joins TRBV29-1 and TRBJ2-2, with D perhaps matching TRBD2 (5 bases). V was pared by 8 bases and J by 6 bases, with 13 bases between. Germline V gene lookup returns CDR1 SQVTM and CDR2 ANQGSEA. CDR3 length: 12 amino acids. CDR3 sequence (DNA): TGCAGCTCCCCCGGGGTTGCCGGGGAGCTGTTTTTT. This gives the protein CSSPGVAGELFF.

V is TRBV28 and J is TRBJ2-7; perhaps TRBD2 as D (5 bases). Germline V lookup: CDR1 MDHEN, CDR2 SYDVKM. The V and J ends lost 5 bases and 2 bases respectively, with 10 bases between them. CDR3 size: 13 residues. CDR3 protein: CASSGDGTYEQYF. In DNA, the CDR3 is TGTGCCAGCAGTGGTGACGGGACCTACGAGCAGTACTTC.

The chain couples TRBV14 to TRBJ2-7; possible D gene TRBD1, 6 bases. Looked up from germline, CDR1 is SGHDN and CDR2 is FVKESK. V lost 4 bases to trimming and J lost 7 bases, with 14 bases between them. The CDR3 is 13 residues long. This chain's CDR3 is CASSRDKGGEQYF. DNA of the CDR3: TGTGCCAGCAGCCGGGACAAGGGCGGGGAGCAGTACTTC. The variable domain in full, with the rest retrieved from reference TRBV14 and TRBJ2-7, is EAGVTQFPSHSVIEKGQTVTLRCDPISGHDNLYWYRRVMGKEIKFLLHFVKESKQDESGMPNNRFLAERTGGTYSTLKVQPAELEDSGVYFCASSRDKGGEQYFGPGTRLTVT.

V usage is TRBV4-1 and J usage is TRBJ2-2, with D hard to call. CDR1 and CDR2 from the germline V gene are MGHRA and YSYEKL. This CDR3 is 14 amino acids long. V dropped 6 bases and J dropped 1 base, with 9 bases sitting between them. The CDR3 sequence is CASRLDGNTGELFF. CDR3 DNA: TGCGCCAGCAGATTGGACGGGAACACCGGGGAGCTGTTTTTT.

The V gene is TRBV29-1, the J gene TRBJ2-7; the match to TRBD2 covers 9 bases. Trimming took 7 bases from V and 3 from J; bases not matched to a gene: 4. CDR1 SQVTM and CDR2 ANQGSEA come from the germline V gene. This CDR3 comprises 12 residues. The CDR3 sequence is CSALAGNYEQYF. In DNA form, the CDR3 reads TGCAGCGCTCTAGCGGGGAACTACGAGCAGTACTTC.

The chain is built from TRBV7-9 and TRBJ1-1; no reliable D call. CDR1 and CDR2 from the germline V gene are SEHNR and FQNEAQ (reference sequence). V was trimmed by 1 base and J by 6 bases, leaving 9 bases between them. This CDR3 has 13 amino acids. CDR3 amino acids: CASSLGSPSEAFF. For the CDR3, the DNA is TGTGCCAGCAGCTTAGGCTCCCCATCTGAAGCTTTCTTT.

The V call is TRBV3-1, the J call TRBJ2-7; D unclear. The V end was cut by 5 bases, the J end by 0 bases, with 8 bases between. This CDR3 contains 13 residues. Germline values: CDR1 LGHDT, CDR2 YNNKEL (reference sequence). CDR3 DNA: TGTGCCAGCAGCGCCAGCTTCTCCTACGAGCAGTACTTC. Its protein product is CASSASFSYEQYF.

The chain carries TRBV13 and TRBJ2-5; TRBD1 might be the D (6 bases). V was trimmed by 2 bases and J by 4 bases, leaving 14 bases between them. CDR3 length equals 15 residues. The germline gives CDR1 PRHDT, CDR2 FYEKMQ (reference sequence). CDR3 sequence (DNA): TGTGCCAGCAGCTTAAGGTCAGGGGCGCGAGAGACCCAGTACTTC. Translating gives CASSLRSGARETQYF.

The chain uses TRBV27 and TRBJ2-3; D might be TRBD1 or TRBD2, each matching 6 bases. V was clipped by 7 bases and J by 1 base, with 12 bases between them. The CDR3 totals 14 residues. CDR1 and CDR2 (germline): MNHEY, SMNVEV (reference sequence). The CDR3 protein is CASKGGGGTDTQYF. DNA for the CDR3: TGTGCCAGCAAGGGGGGTGGTGGCACAGATACGCAGTATTTT.

This chain links TRBV12-3 or TRBV12-4 with TRBJ1-1; 8 nucleotides agree with TRBD1. The CDR3 extends over 16 amino acids. V was clipped by 6 bases and J by 1 base; unmatched bases: 10. The CDR3 region has the DNA TGTGCCAGCAGCCATTTAATTGGACAGGGGAACACTGAAGCTTTCTTT. It yields the protein CASSHLIGQGNTEAFF.

The chain joins TRBV7-9 to TRBJ2-1, with 11 bases that match TRBD2. V lost 2 bases and J lost 3; bases outside the gene matches: 0. The CDR3 length is 15 residues. CDR1 is SEHNR and CDR2 is FQNEAQ in the germline V gene (reference sequence). CDR3 coding DNA: TGTGCCAGCAGCTTACTAGCGGGGGGCTACAATGAGCAGTTCTTC. It is translated as CASSLLAGGYNEQFF.

The V and J genes are TRBV13 and TRBJ1-2; D is unclear. V lost 6 bases, J lost 8 bases, and 13 bases lay in between. Germline CDR1 reads PRHDT; CDR2 reads FYEKMQ (reference sequence). The length of the CDR3 is 12 residues. In nucleotides, the CDR3 is TGTGCCAGCAGGGTAGGGTCACGGGGCTACACCTTC. Its translation is CASRVGSRGYTF.

This clonotype occurred once. DNA for the CDR3: TGCGCCAGCAGCCTACTGTCGCGGACCCGCTCCTACAATGAGCAGTTCTTC. Protein sequence: CASSLLSRTRSYNEQFF. This rearrangement joins TRBV5-1 to TRBJ2-1; no firm D call. V was clipped by 4 bases and J by 0 bases, with 17 bases between them. CDR1 is SGHRS and CDR2 is YFSETQ in the germline V gene. The CDR3 has 17 residues.

The chain carries TRBV9 and TRBJ2-1; 7 nucleotides line up with TRBD1. This CDR3 spans 15 amino acids. In germline, CDR1 is SGDLS, CDR2 YYNGEE. V was clipped by 2 bases and J by 6 bases; unmatched bases: 8. The CDR3 reads CASSVETGLSNEQFF. The CDR3 bases are TGTGCCAGCAGCGTCGAGACAGGGCTCTCCAATGAGCAGTTCTTC.

The chain combines TRBV5-1 with TRBJ2-5, with D maybe TRBD1 (5 bases). This CDR3 comprises 14 residues. From germline, CDR1 is SGHRS and CDR2 YFSETQ. V lost 0 bases and J lost 3, with 9 bases in between. Here the CDR3 reads CASSLGTGEETQYF. The CDR3 region has the DNA TGCGCCAGCAGCTTGGGAACAGGAGAAGAGACCCAGTACTTC.

This chain links TRBV24-1 with TRBJ1-2, with D hard to call. This CDR3 spans 12 amino acids. Trimming removed 3 bases at V and 4 bases at J, with 5 bases between. Looked up from germline, CDR1 is KGHDR and CDR2 is SFDVKD. This CDR3 reads CATSDPIYGYTF. CDR3 nucleotide sequence: TGTGCCACCAGTGATCCTATCTATGGCTACACCTTC.

The chain recombines TRBV7-6 with TRBJ2-5, with 15 bases fitting TRBD2. There are 18 residues in the CDR3. After removal of 4 bases from V and 5 bases from J, the junction contained 11 bases not matched to a gene. Germline V lookup: CDR1 SGHVS, CDR2 FNYEAQ. The CDR3 sequence is CASSSRGLAGGERETQYF. The CDR3 DNA is TGTGCCAGCAGCTCCCGTGGACTAGCGGGAGGGGAGAGGGAGACCCAGTACTTC.

This rearrangement joins TRBV5-1 to TRBJ2-5, with 7 bases matching TRBD1. V dropped 3 bases and J dropped 4; count of bases not matched to a gene: 9. The CDR3 is made up of 15 amino acids. Germline V lookup: CDR1 SGHRS, CDR2 YFSETQ. CDR3 DNA: TGCGCCAGCAGCTCTACGACAGGGTTCTCAGAGACCCAGTACTTC. This translates into CASSSTTGFSETQYF.

V usage is TRBV13 and J usage is TRBJ2-2; D unclear. Germline V gene data show CDR1 as PRHDT and CDR2 as FYEKMQ (reference sequence). The V gene lost 5 bases and the J gene lost 6 bases, with 10 bases spanning the gap. CDR3 size: 13 residues. DNA for the CDR3: TGTGCCAGCAGCCGATTGTCAGCCGGGGAGCTGTTTTTT. It yields the protein CASSRLSAGELFF.

This sequence joins TRBV6-5 and TRBJ1-2, with 8 nucleotides matching TRBD1. Per germline, CDR1 MNHEY and CDR2 SVGAGI. The CDR3 runs to 15 residues. With V trimmed by 6 bases and J by 0 bases, 6 bases remained unmatched. DNA for the CDR3: TGTGCCAGCAGGCGACAGGGGAGTTCTAACTATGGCTACACCTTC. Translated, it gives CASRRQGSSNYGYTF.

The rearrangement links TRBV7-9 to TRBJ1-1, with a weak D call TRBD1 (5 bases). The V end was cut by 6 bases, the J end by 4 bases, with 21 bases between. The germline V gene has CDR1 SEHNR and CDR2 FQNEAQ (reference sequence). The CDR3 contains 16 residues. The CDR3 nucleotides read TGTGCCAGCAGTCTAACCTCTGCACGGGGGAGCACTGAAGCTTTCTTT. Protein: CASSLTSARGSTEAFF.